These T cell receptor beta chains were read from a single sample in a study of shared clonotypes between healthy human individuals. TCRdb's table, derived via immunoSEQ multiplex PCR, lists solely in-frame clones and lacks some. The sample contains 450,000 to 550,000 clones, approximately 85% of which appear only once. Sequenced sample: PBMCs. The receptors derive from a woman aged 40 to 55 in good health. Some clones in this sample may be carry-over from other donors' samples. Both conserved end residues are part of each CDR3. A D gene is named only where the DNA matches it firmly. Some rows have no size entry. The others give once, few or many, or a class for an expanded clone.

V gene	D gene	clone size	J gene	CDR3 DNA	CDR3 protein
TRBV9	-	-	TRBJ1-5	TGTGCCAGCAGCGTAGGCCGCGCAGCAAATCAGCCCCAGCATTTT	CASSVGRAANQPQHF
TRBV7-9	-	-	TRBJ2-4	TGTGCCAGCAGCTTAGTCGGTCGGGTGTACTTC	CASSLVGRVYF
TRBV2	-	once	TRBJ2-3	TGTGCCAGCAGTGAATTCAGATACACAGATACGCAGTATTTT	CASSEFRYTDTQYF
TRBV7-6	-	few	TRBJ2-5	TGTGCCAGCAGCTTCCGGCAGGGAAGGTGGATGGAGACCCAGTACTTC	CASSFRQGRWMETQYF
TRBV6-5	-	once	TRBJ1-6	TGTGCCAGCAGCCTTGACGCCATTGGATCACCCCTCCACTTT	CASSLDAIGSPLHF
TRBV5-4	-	-	TRBJ2-3	TGTGCCAGCAGCCTAGGAGGCGGGACCATGGCGGCTAGCACAGATACGCAGTATTTT	CASSLGGGTMAASTDTQYF
TRBV28	-	-	TRBJ2-5	TGTGCCAGCACCCCCGGGGGAGAAGAGACCCAGTACTTC	CASTPGGEETQYF
TRBV10-3	-	-	TRBJ1-5	TGTGCCATCAGTGTTGGGGCAGGAGCTAATCAGCCCCAGCATTTT	CAISVGAGANQPQHF
TRBV27	-	few	TRBJ1-2	TGTGCCAGCAGTTTCGTCGGGAGTAACTATGGCTACACCTTC	CASSFVGSNYGYTF
TRBV7-9	-	-	TRBJ2-5	TGTGCCAGCAGCTTATCTCAGGGAGAGACCCAGTACTTC	CASSLSQGETQYF
TRBV7-2	-	-	TRBJ2-5	TGTGCCAGCAGCCCGCGGGGATATGAGACCCAGTACTTC	CASSPRGYETQYF
TRBV2	TRBD1	-	TRBJ2-7	TGTGCCAGCAGTGTGACAGGGTATCTACTCGAGCAGTACTTC	CASSVTGYLLEQYF
TRBV4-2	-	-	TRBJ1-1	TGTGCCAGCAGCCAAGTAGGGAGGGAGGACGTCACTGAAGCTTTCTTT	CASSQVGREDVTEAFF
TRBV19	TRBD1	few	TRBJ1-1	TGTGCCAGTAGTGAAGACAGGGAGTTAAACACTGAAGCTTTCTTT	CASSEDRELNTEAFF
TRBV5-1	TRBD2	once	TRBJ2-7	TGCGCCAGCAGCTTGGGGACTAGCAGCTCCTACGAGCAGTACTTC	CASSLGTSSSYEQYF
TRBV2	TRBD1	-	TRBJ2-5	TGTGCCAGCAGCGGTGACAGGGGAAGAGAGACCCAGTACTTC	CASSGDRGRETQYF
TRBV19	-	-	TRBJ2-2	TGTGCCAGTAGTATAGGGAGGGCCGGGGAGCTGTTTTTT	CASSIGRAGELFF
TRBV18	TRBD1	-	TRBJ1-5	TGTGCCAGCTCACCTACGGACAGGGACCAGCCCCAGCATTTT	CASSPTDRDQPQHF
TRBV2	-	-	TRBJ2-3	TGTGCCAGCGGGAGGGGGCGAACAGATACGCAGTATTTT	CASGRGRTDTQYF
TRBV4-1	-	-	TRBJ2-2	TGCGCCAGCAGCCCCCAAGGCAGCCGGGGCGGGGAGCTGTTTTTT	CASSPQGSRGGELFF
TRBV14	TRBD1	-	TRBJ2-5	TGTGCCAGCAGCCAAGAAGCATATAGACAGGGGGCATGGGAGACCCAGTACTTC	CASSQEAYRQGAWETQYF
TRBV20-1	-	-	TRBJ2-1	TGCAGTGCTAGCTACTACAATGAGCAGTTCTTC	CSASYYNEQFF
TRBV5-5	TRBD2	few	TRBJ2-3	TGTGCCAGCAGCACCGCGGGGGACCGCTTCACAGATACGCAGTATTTT	CASSTAGDRFTDTQYF
TRBV25-1	-	few	TRBJ2-7	TGTGCCAGCAGTGAACGAGCAAGAGGCTACGAGCAGTACTTC	CASSERARGYEQYF
TRBV19	-	once	TRBJ1-2	TGTGCCAGTAGTATCCAGGGGATCCCGTATGGCTACACCTTC	CASSIQGIPYGYTF
TRBV2	-	-	TRBJ1-1	TGTGCCAGCAGTGATAGGGCAGTGAACACTGAAGCTTTCTTT	CASSDRAVNTEAFF
TRBV2	-	-	TRBJ2-3	TGTGCCAGCAGCGGCGGGTTGATCCCAATAGATACGCAGTATTTT	CASSGGLIPIDTQYF
TRBV18	-	-	TRBJ2-7	TGTGCCAGCTCACTTCAGGGTTCCGAGCAGTACTTC	CASSLQGSEQYF
TRBV19	-	once	TRBJ2-5	TGTGCCAGTAGTATGGCGGGGGAGACCCAGTACTTC	CASSMAGETQYF
TRBV27	-	-	TRBJ1-5	TGTGCCAGCAGTATGGACAGCAATCAGCCCCAGCATTTT	CASSMDSNQPQHF
TRBV7-2	TRBD1	-	TRBJ1-2	TGTGCCAGCAGCTCCCAGGGACAGGGGGCAGGTGGCTACACCTTC	CASSSQGQGAGGYTF
TRBV6-1	-	-	TRBJ2-2	TGTGCCAGCAGTGAAGTAGGCCCAGACCTATCGGGGACCGGGGAGCTGTTTTTT	CASSEVGPDLSGTGELFF
TRBV4-2	TRBD2	-	TRBJ2-1	TGTGCCAGCAGGATAACGGGAGGCGACGTTGAGCAGTTCTTC	CASRITGGDVEQFF
TRBV14	-	-	TRBJ2-3	TGTATCTGGAGGGAGTTGTCTCCAGATACGCAGTATTTT	CIWRELSPDTQYF
TRBV7-2	-	few	TRBJ1-4	TGTGCCAGCAGCTTCGGAGAGGGTCTGGAAAAACTGTTTTTT	CASSFGEGLEKLFF
TRBV11-3	TRBD2	-	TRBJ2-5	TGTGCCAGCAGCTCCGGACTAGCGGTACAGGAGACCCAGTACTTC	CASSSGLAVQETQYF
TRBV4-3	-	-	TRBJ2-2	TGCGCCAGCGGGTGGAGGGGCTACGGCACCGGGGAGCTGTTTTTT	CASGWRGYGTGELFF
TRBV5-3	-	-	TRBJ1-1	TGTGCCAGAAGCTTTTCAGGAGGCACTGAAGCTTTCTTT	CARSFSGGTEAFF
TRBV18	-	many	TRBJ2-7	TGTGCCAGCTCACCAGGGTTACAGGGAGGGCCCTCCGAGCAGTACTTC	CASSPGLQGGPSEQYF
TRBV5-4	-	-	TRBJ2-5	TGTGCCAGCAGCTTGGCCGGGGCAGCCGGGGAGACCCAGTACTTC	CASSLAGAAGETQYF
TRBV19	TRBD1	-	TRBJ2-7	TGTGCCAGTAGTATCCGGGACAGGGGAGTGTACGAGCAGTACTTC	CASSIRDRGVYEQYF
TRBV4-1	TRBD1	-	TRBJ1-4	TGCGCCAGCAGTCCGGACAGGGATGAAAAACTGTTTTTT	CASSPDRDEKLFF
TRBV30	-	-	TRBJ2-5	TGTGCCTGGAGTGGGAATAGAGGAGAGACCCAGTACTTC	CAWSGNRGETQYF
TRBV27	-	few	TRBJ1-1	TGTGCCAGCAGTTCTCGGCAGATGGCTTTCTTT	CASSSRQMAFF
TRBV5-1	TRBD2	-	TRBJ2-3	TGCGCCAGCAGCCTACTAGCGGGAGGAGTCACAGATACGCAGTATTTT	CASSLLAGGVTDTQYF
TRBV29-1	TRBD2	many	TRBJ2-7	TGCAGCGTCCCCGGGGGGGCTAGCGACATTTACGAGCAGTACTTC	CSVPGGASDIYEQYF
TRBV27	TRBD2	many	TRBJ2-7	TGTGCCAGCATCCGGCATGGGGCGGGAGCCTACGAGCAGTACTTC	CASIRHGAGAYEQYF
TRBV28	-	-	TRBJ1-2	TGTGCCAGCAGTTTGGGGGCGCGGGATCCTACTAACTATGGCTACACCTTC	CASSLGARDPTNYGYTF
TRBV7-6	-	-	TRBJ2-7	TGTGCCAGCAGCTTCGCGCTAGGCAACTACGAGCAGTACTTC	CASSFALGNYEQYF
TRBV7-7	-	-	TRBJ2-2	TGTGCTAGCAGCCTTAATGCGGACGGGGAGCTGTTTTTT	CASSLNADGELFF
TRBV27	-	-	TRBJ2-1	TGTGCCAGCAGTTTATCGGGCAGAATCAATGAGCAGTTCTTC	CASSLSGRINEQFF
TRBV2	-	few	TRBJ1-5	TGTGCCAGCAGTTCAGGCAGTGTTATGCCCCAGCATTTT	CASSSGSVMPQHF
TRBV5-1	-	-	TRBJ1-4	TGCGCCAGCAGCCCCAGGGAGGGGGGAAATGAAAAACTGTTTTTT	CASSPREGGNEKLFF
TRBV7-8	-	-	TRBJ2-2	TGTGCCAGCAGCTATACAGGGTCGTACACCGGGGAGCTGTTTTTT	CASSYTGSYTGELFF
TRBV10-2	-	once	TRBJ1-4	TGCGCCAGCTTCGATCAGGAAGTTAATGAAAAACTGTTTTTT	CASFDQEVNEKLFF
TRBV5-4	TRBD2	once	TRBJ2-1	TGTGCCAGCAGCTCTAGCGGGAGGGCCGAGTTCTTC	CASSSSGRAEFF
TRBV27	-	-	TRBJ2-1	TGTGCCAGCAGCCTCGGAGGCCGGAACTACAATGAGCAGTTCTTC	CASSLGGRNYNEQFF
TRBV5-5	TRBD2	-	TRBJ2-2	TGTGCCAGCAGGCTAGCGGGAGGTTCAGGGGAGCTGTTTTTT	CASRLAGGSGELFF
TRBV19	TRBD1	-	TRBJ1-1	TGTGCCAGTAATCTGAGGACAGGGAGGAACACTGAAGCTTTCTTT	CASNLRTGRNTEAFF
TRBV30	-	-	TRBJ2-1	TGTGCCTGGAGTGTACGAACGGGCGGGATCTCCTACAATGAGCAGTTCTTC	CAWSVRTGGISYNEQFF